This passage covers 25 T cell receptor beta chains from one sample sequenced in a study of blood T cell repertoires in COVID-19. TCRdb's table, derived via immunoSEQ multiplex PCR, lists solely in-frame clones and lacks some. The sample contains about 150,000 clones, around 84% of which appear only once. The source material was peripheral blood. These receptors came from a woman aged 45-65 years with acute or convalescent COVID-19.

The chain uses TRBV2 and TRBJ1-6; 8 nucleotides line up with TRBD1. CDR1 is SNHLY and CDR2 is FYNNEI in the germline V gene. Unmatched junction bases numbered 5, after V lost 10 bases and J lost 6 bases. This CDR3 comprises 13 residues. This chain's CDR3 is CATWTGPNSPLHF. The CDR3 DNA reads as TGTGCCACTTGGACAGGGCCTAATTCACCCCTCCACTTT.

The chain recombines TRBV29-1 with TRBJ1-1; D may be TRBD1 (5 bases). This CDR3 is built from 12 residues. CDR1 is SQVTM and CDR2 is ANQGSEA in the germline V gene. V dropped 6 bases and J dropped 3 bases, with 11 bases sitting between them. Here the CDR3 DNA reads TGCAGCGTCGTACAGGAACACACTGAAGCTTTCTTT. This gives the protein CSVVQEHTEAFF.

This clone was recorded once. The rearrangement joins TRBV2 to TRBJ2-2; TRBD1 matches at 7 bases. Germline CDR1 SNHLY, CDR2 FYNNEI. There are 15 residues in the CDR3. J lost 1 base, V lost 5 bases, and 4 bases had no gene match. The CDR3 DNA follows: TGTGCCAGCAGTAAAAGGACAGGGAACACCGGGGAGCTGTTTTTT. This encodes CASSKRTGNTGELFF.

This sequence joins TRBV20-1 and TRBJ1-2; no definite D call. Trimming removed 4 bases at V and 13 bases at J, with 10 bases between. The germline gives CDR1 DFQATT, CDR2 SNEGSKA (reference sequence). This CDR3 comprises 9 residues. The CDR3 sequence is CSANRPGTF. The DNA of the CDR3 is TGCAGTGCTAATCGTCCGGGCACCTTC.

CDR3 in amino acids: CASSVGQGSGNTIYF. The CDR3 DNA sequence: TGTGCCAGCAGCGTAGGCCAGGGCTCTGGAAACACCATATATTTT. The chain recombines TRBV9 with TRBJ1-3; D may be TRBD1 (5 bases). The CDR3 length is 15 residues. Between the trimmed V and J ends, which lost 0 bases and 0 bases, there was a span of 7 bases. Germline V CDR1 and CDR2: SGDLS, YYNGEE.

This clone was seen once. The rearrangement links TRBV4-3 to TRBJ1-6, with D possibly matching TRBD1 (5 bases). Trimming cost V 3 bases and J 5 bases, with 17 bases left between them. Germline CDR1 and CDR2: LGHNA and YSLEER. The CDR3 runs to 17 residues. CDR3 DNA sequence: TGCGCCAGCAGCCAGGTTGGAGGAGGGGCGAATAATTCACCCCTCCACTTT. It encodes CASSQVGGGANNSPLHF.

The chain has TRBV9 and TRBJ2-1, with a weak D call TRBD1 (5 bases). Germline-derived CDR1 and CDR2 are SGDLS and YYNGEE. The CDR3 contains 16 residues. V was shortened by 4 bases and J by 5 bases, with 19 bases between the two germline ends. Here the CDR3 reads CASSLQTGRSNNEQFF. The CDR3 coding sequence is TGTGCCAGCAGCTTACAAACAGGACGCAGCAACAATGAGCAGTTCTTC.

The chain combines TRBV7-9 with TRBJ1-4, with 9 positions matching TRBD1. The CDR3 extends over 15 amino acids. The germline gives CDR1 SEHNR, CDR2 FQNEAQ (reference sequence). V was clipped by 0 bases and J by 7 bases; unmatched bases: 3. As DNA, the CDR3 is TGTGCCAGCAGCTTAGCCGGGACAGGGAGTGAAAAACTGTTTTTT. Amino acids: CASSLAGTGSEKLFF.

The chain is built from TRBV29-1 and TRBJ2-5; no reliable D call. This CDR3 comprises 11 residues. V lost 4 bases, J lost 3 bases, and 6 bases lay in between. Looked up from germline, CDR1 is SQVTM and CDR2 is ANQGSEA. This CDR3 is CSVAPEETQYF. The CDR3 region has the DNA TGCAGCGTTGCCCCGGAAGAGACCCAGTACTTC. The variable domain in full, with the rest retrieved from reference TRBV29-1 and TRBJ2-5, is SAVISQKPSRDICQRGTSLTIQCQVDSQVTMMFWYRQQPGQSLTLIATANQGSEATYESGFVIDKFPISRPNLTFSTLTVSNMSPEDSSIYLCSVAPEETQYFGPGTRLLVL.

Here the CDR3 reads CASRTGLAGVYEQYF. The CDR3 region has the DNA TGTGCCAGCAGGACGGGACTAGCGGGAGTATACGAGCAGTACTTC. This chain links TRBV2 with TRBJ2-7; the match to TRBD2 covers 14 bases. Trimming cost V 6 bases and J 4 bases; bases outside gene matches: 5. Looked up from germline, CDR1 is SNHLY and CDR2 is FYNNEI. The CDR3 contains 15 residues.

This clone was recorded only once. CDR3 in amino acids: CASSPLGQTNQPQHF. In DNA, the CDR3 is TGTGCCAGCAGTCCATTAGGACAGACCAATCAGCCCCAGCATTTT. The V call is TRBV27, the J call TRBJ1-5; a possible D gene is TRBD1 (6 bases). There are 15 residues in the CDR3. The V end lost 5 bases, the J end lost 3 bases, and 14 bases lay between the germline ends. The germline V gene has CDR1 MNHEY and CDR2 SMNVEV (reference sequence).

V gene TRBV7-9 combines with J gene TRBJ2-1; D might be TRBD1 (6 bases). In germline, CDR1 is SEHNR, CDR2 FQNEAQ (reference sequence). There are 16 residues in the CDR3. V lost 1 base and J 2 bases, leaving 12 bases between the germline ends. CDR3 protein: CASSLEGTTAYNEQFF. DNA of the CDR3: TGTGCCAGCAGCTTAGAGGGGACAACCGCCTACAATGAGCAGTTCTTC.

The chain employs TRBV4-3 and TRBJ1-1, with 8 bases aligning to TRBD1. Germline V gives CDR1 LGHNA, CDR2 YSLEER. The V segment lost 3 bases and the J segment 1 base; nucleotides outside the gene matches: 4. The CDR3 runs to 15 residues. The CDR3 here is CASSHQGQANTEAFF. The CDR3 DNA reads as TGCGCCAGCAGCCACCAGGGACAGGCGAACACTGAAGCTTTCTTT.

The rearrangement joins TRBV7-9 to TRBJ1-2; 10 nucleotides match TRBD1. The CDR3 runs to 15 residues. Germline CDR1 reads SEHNR; CDR2 reads FQNEAQ (reference sequence). Unmatched junction bases numbered 6, after V lost 4 bases and J lost 4 bases. The CDR3 region is CASSSTTGGFYGYTF. The CDR3 coding sequence is TGTGCCAGCAGCTCCACGACAGGGGGCTTCTATGGCTACACCTTC.

This chain uses TRBV2 with TRBJ1-1; 8 positions match TRBD1. V gave up 7 bases and J gave up 2 bases; unmatched junction bases: 6. CDR1 is SNHLY, CDR2 FYNNEI, per germline. The CDR3 totals 14 residues. CDR3 protein: CASTTQGVNTEAFF. CDR3 DNA sequence: TGTGCCAGCACTACACAGGGGGTAAACACTGAAGCTTTCTTT.

The J gene is TRBJ1-1, the V gene TRBV4-3, with 7 bases lining up with TRBD1. Germline V gene lookup returns CDR1 LGHNA and CDR2 YSLEER. The CDR3 sequence is 15 residues long. J lost 5 bases, V lost 1 base, and 7 bases had no gene match. CDR3 sequence: CASSQGQTGRTEAFF. As DNA, the CDR3 is TGCGCCAGCAGCCAAGGCCAGACAGGGAGGACTGAAGCTTTCTTT.

The chain has TRBV28 and TRBJ2-3; D perhaps matches TRBD2 (6 bases). In germline, CDR1 is MDHEN, CDR2 SYDVKM. Deletions cut 5 bases from V and 2 bases from J, with 14 bases between. This CDR3 has 15 amino acids. CDR3 DNA: TGTGCCAGCAGTGTTGCCGGGACTTACACAGATACGCAGTATTTT. Its translation is CASSVAGTYTDTQYF.

The J gene is TRBJ2-2, the V gene TRBV28; TRBD1 might be the D (5 bases). This CDR3 is built from 16 residues. Germline CDR1 is MDHEN and CDR2 is SYDVKM. V was trimmed by 3 bases and J by 1 base, leaving 12 bases between them. DNA of the CDR3: TGTGCCAGCAGTTTTCCGCTTCAGGGGAACACCGGGGAGCTGTTTTTT. Encoded protein: CASSFPLQGNTGELFF.

The J gene is TRBJ2-3, the V gene TRBV27, with TRBD2 matching over 16 bases. Germline V gene lookup returns CDR1 MNHEY and CDR2 SMNVEV (reference sequence). The trim removed 3 bases at V and 5 bases at J, leaving 2 bases unmatched. The CDR3 spans 16 residues. In nucleotides, the CDR3 is TGTGCCAGCAGTTTGGGACTAGCGGGAGGGTTAGATACGCAGTATTTT. Translated: CASSLGLAGGLDTQYF.

The V gene is TRBV6-2 or TRBV6-3, the J gene TRBJ1-6; TRBD1 is a possible D gene (6 bases). Trimming took off 2 bases at V and 13 bases at J, with 15 bases between the two ends. This CDR3 is 14 amino acids long. Germline CDR1 MNHEY, CDR2 SVGEGT. In DNA, the CDR3 is TGTGCCAGCAGTTACCCCCAACAGGGTTCGCCCCTCCACTTT. It encodes CASSYPQQGSPLHF.

J is TRBJ2-3 and V is TRBV5-6, with 13 bases matching TRBD2. Germline V lookup: CDR1 SGHDT, CDR2 YYEEEE. This CDR3 spans 16 amino acids. The ends lost 2 bases at V and 4 bases at J; junction bases unmatched: 4. The CDR3 nucleotides read TGTGCCAGCAGCTTACTAGCGGGAGGGACGTCAGATACGCAGTATTTT. Translated: CASSLLAGGTSDTQYF.

V is TRBV5-1 and J is TRBJ1-2; D not resolved. Trimming pared 5 bases from V and 2 bases from J, leaving 13 bases between. Germline CDR1 SGHRS, CDR2 YFSETQ. This CDR3 has 14 residues. Written as DNA, the CDR3 is TGCGCCAGCAGGGAGGTGGCCACAAACTATGGCTACACCTTC. Protein sequence: CASREVATNYGYTF.

The V call is TRBV7-2, the J call TRBJ1-1; D gene unclear. V was cut by 3 bases and J by 3 bases, with 8 bases left in between. CDR1 and CDR2 from the germline V gene are SGHTA and FQGNSA. CDR3 size: 13 residues. The CDR3 here is CASSFGRYTEAFF. In DNA form, the CDR3 reads TGTGCCAGCAGCTTCGGCAGGTACACTGAAGCTTTCTTT.

The chain employs TRBV6-5 and TRBJ1-1, with a weak D call TRBD1 (6 bases). This CDR3 contains 14 residues. V lost 6 bases and J lost 0, with 11 bases in between. CDR1 is MNHEY and CDR2 is SVGAGI in the germline V gene. The CDR3 DNA sequence: TGTGCCAGCAGCCAGGGACATATGAACACTGAAGCTTTCTTT. It is translated as CASSQGHMNTEAFF.

V and J are TRBV14 and TRBJ1-2, with TRBD1 as a possible D gene (6 bases). V gave up 3 bases and J gave up 4 bases, with 12 bases separating them. Per the germline V gene, CDR1 is SGHDN and CDR2 is FVKESK. The CDR3 extends over 14 amino acids. The CDR3 DNA is TGTGCCAGCAGCCAGGGGGCGGGAGGCTATGGCTACACCTTC. It encodes CASSQGAGGYGYTF.